This T cell receptor (beta chain) was recovered during a study of T cell responses to AZD1222 COVID-19 vaccine. The study, taken as a whole, reports: Females outnumbered males among donors, who were mostly white British; clonal diversity was possibly underestimated. Just a handful of AZD1222 recipients were seropositive at baseline. Two AZD1222 administrations were followed by greater Spike-specific TCR breadth and depth.

Second-dose groups at about 4 or about 12 weeks were pooled. Trimming took off 0 bases at V and 3 bases at J, with 12 bases between the two ends. CDR1 and CDR2 from the germline V gene are SGDLS and YYNGEE. The CDR3 has 15 residues. Some clones are missing from TCRdb's copy, which holds only in-frame ones; the method was immunoSEQ multiplex PCR. The sample has approximately 140,000 clones; over 85% are singletons. In the case of this clone: No antigen is known for it.

The TCR sequence derives from an adult who received the AZD1222 COVID-19 vaccine. The source was peripheral blood, collected 28 days after the second AZD1222 dose. The genes are TRBV9 and TRBJ1-1; TRBD1 might be the D (6 bases). CDR3 nucleotide sequence: TGTGCCAGCAGCGTAGCCCCCGCAGGGGACACTGAAGCTTTCTTT. This translates into CASSVAPAGDTEAFF.